Sequencing of this T cell receptor beta chain was carried out in a study of blood T cell repertoires in COVID-19. Study overall: Material from acute and convalescent COVID-19 was sourced from the United States, Italy and Spain.

Original methodology: Reference gene primer amplification gave nucleated cell count estimates. The method was immunoSEQ multiplex PCR; TCRdb's version includes in-frame clones alone and lacks a portion of them. D and trimming were read from the DNA, whereas the V and J calls and clone size are those reported in that table. This table holds approximately 300,000 clones, 86% found once. The germline CDR1 and CDR2 sequences are ENHRY and SYGVKD. V lost 4 bases and J lost 8, with 8 bases in between. The CDR3 runs 11 residues. Source material: peripheral blood. The chain is built from TRBV10-3 and TRBJ1-2; perhaps TRBD1 as D (5 bases). The sequence came from a woman in her forties or fifties with acute or convalescent COVID-19. The CDR3 sequence: CAISGDRGYTF. CDR3 DNA sequence: TGTGCCATCAGTGGAGACAGAGGCTACACCTTC.